The clone carrying this T cell receptor (beta chain) was counted ten times or more. TCRdb analysed the 5' RACE reads with MiXCR anew, one entry per CDR3 protein. The repertoire holds a few hundred thousand distinct CDR3 sequences, with 11% as singletons. This CDR3 contains 16 residues. The V gene end was trimmed by 0 bases and the J gene end by 5 bases; junction bases not matched to a gene: 5. This sample was included in a study of CD8 T cells in ankylosing spondylitis. The chain uses TRBV12-3 or TRBV12-4 and TRBJ1-5, with 9 bases matching TRBD1. The source is a female donor with ankylosing spondylitis or in good health (not recorded which). Sample: blood, either unsorted or a sorted T cell fraction (not recorded which). CDR3 loop: CASSLARGTGYQPQHF. The CDR3 DNA follows: TGTGCCAGCAGTTTAGCGAGGGGGACAGGGTATCAGCCCCAGCATTTT.